This paragraph reports one TCR beta chain. Some clones are missing from TCRdb's copy, which holds only in-frame ones; the method was immunoSEQ multiplex PCR. Here the sample spans around 45,000 clones, about 95% being singletons. The data originate from a study of graft-versus-host responses after intestinal transplantation. The V and J ends lost 6 bases and 5 bases, in that order; junction bases with no gene match: 5. The CDR3 contains 14 residues. CDR1 is SNHLY, CDR2 FYNNEI, per germline. This receptor was taken from a human patient who received an intestinal transplant, so some T cells may come from the graft donor. The sample was PBMCs, taken 335 days after intestinal transplant. The chain couples TRBV2 to TRBJ2-2, with 8 bases fitting TRBD1. The DNA of the CDR3 is TGTGCCAGCAGGGGCAGGGGGCCGACCGGGGAGCTGTTTTTT. It translates to CASRGRGPTGELFF.